A selection of T cell receptor beta chains follows, all from one sample in a study of T cells in Graves' hyperthyroidism and ophthalmopathy. TCRdb independently ran MiXCR on the multiplex PCR reads; one entry per CDR3 protein. The top ten clones hold 30% to 35% of a sample with about 400,000 distinct CDR3 sequences, 14% to 15% of them seen once. The material sequenced was blood. The receptors shown here come from a woman in her 30s with Graves' hyperthyroidism. Both conserved end residues are part of each CDR3. The D gene is left open where the match is weak. Clone sizes are given selectively: once, few, many, or a class where the clone is expanded.

j_gene | abundance | v_gene | d_gene | CDR3aa | CDR3nt
TRBJ2-5 | many | TRBV29-1 | NA | CSVGRKGDAETQYF | TGCAGCGTTGGGCGGAAGGGGGATGCGGAGACCCAGTACTTC
TRBJ1-1 | NA | TRBV18 | NA | CASSPQQGTEAFF | TGTGCCAGCTCACCGCAACAGGGTACTGAAGCTTTCTTT
TRBJ2-6 | few | TRBV20-1 | NA | CSATQGTSGANVLTF | TGCAGTGCCACCCAGGGCACCTCTGGGGCCAACGTCCTGACTTTC
TRBJ2-2 | many | TRBV2 | TRBD1 | CASSGQGALSGELFF | TGTGCCAGCAGTGGACAGGGGGCGCTTTCCGGGGAGCTGTTTTTT
TRBJ1-4 | many | TRBV28 | NA | CASRTPAGKGKLFF | TGTGCCAGCAGGACCCCAGCTGGGAAGGGCAAACTGTTTTTT
TRBJ2-5 | many | TRBV20-1 | TRBD2 | CSAGPSGTNQETQYF | TGCAGTGCTGGCCCCTCCGGGACTAACCAAGAGACCCAGTACTTC
TRBJ1-1 | many | TRBV4-1 | NA | CASSQELATEAFF | TGCGCCAGCAGCCAAGAACTAGCCACTGAAGCTTTCTTT
TRBJ2-7 | NA | TRBV20-1 | TRBD2 | CSATSGASYEQYF | TGCAGTGCTACGAGCGGGGCCTCCTACGAGCAGTACTTC
TRBJ2-7 | many | TRBV5-1 | NA | CASSLGSSQGGEQYF | TGCGCCAGCAGCTTGGGGTCCTCGCAGGGGGGCGAGCAGTACTTC
TRBJ2-1 | few | TRBV19 | TRBD1 | CASSIQGANEQFF | TGTGCCAGTAGTATTCAGGGGGCCAATGAGCAGTTCTTC
TRBJ2-3 | NA | TRBV20-1 | TRBD2 | CSGSSGRAGNTDTQYF | TGCAGTGGATCTAGCGGGAGGGCCGGAAACACAGATACGCAGTATTTT
TRBJ2-5 | once | TRBV13 | TRBD2 | CASSSQAWTSYDVLKETQYF | TGTGCCAGCAGCTCACAGGCCTGGACTAGCTATGATGTCCTTAAAGAGACCCAGTACTTC
TRBJ1-1 | many | TRBV13 | NA | CASSFFRKTEAFF | TGTGCCAGCAGCTTTTTTCGAAAAACTGAAGCTTTCTTT
TRBJ2-7 | NA | TRBV15 | NA | CATSRDGRPDEQYF | TGTGCCACCAGCAGAGATGGCAGGCCCGACGAGCAGTACTTC
TRBJ2-5 | many | TRBV11-3 | TRBD2 | CASRGLAGELNETQYF | TGTGCCAGCAGGGGACTAGCGGGAGAATTGAACGAGACCCAGTACTTC
TRBJ2-1 | few | TRBV19 | TRBD2 | CASTPLVGGPMNEQFF | TGTGCCAGTACCCCCCTGGTGGGAGGGCCAATGAATGAGCAGTTCTTC
TRBJ1-1 | many | TRBV12-3/TRBV12-4 | NA | CASSFGQNTEAFF | TGTGCCAGCAGTTTCGGCCAGAACACTGAAGCTTTCTTT
TRBJ2-2 | few | TRBV5-1 | TRBD1 | CASSLLGQGASGTGELFF | TGCGCCAGCAGCCTCCTGGGACAGGGGGCGTCGGGCACCGGGGAGCTGTTTTTT
TRBJ2-1 | NA | TRBV7-8 | TRBD2 | CASSLVGGGYNEQFF | TGTGCCAGCAGCTTAGTGGGGGGGGGTTATAATGAGCAGTTCTTC
TRBJ2-7 | few | TRBV28 | NA | CASRSPGEGGGKQYF | TGTGCCAGCAGGTCGCCAGGGGAGGGTGGTGGAAAGCAGTACTTC
TRBJ2-1 | NA | TRBV9 | TRBD2 | CASSAPALAELKGYNEQFF | TGTGCCAGCAGCGCCCCTGCACTAGCGGAACTAAAAGGATACAATGAGCAGTTCTTC
TRBJ2-1 | many | TRBV5-1 | TRBD2 | CASSITPSSGYYNEQFF | TGCGCCAGCAGCATCACACCCTCTAGCGGCTACTACAATGAGCAGTTCTTC